The 27 T cell receptor beta chains below come from one sample, sequenced in a study of control samples from healthy donors and cancer patients. The data were produced by immunoSEQ multiplex PCR, yet TCRdb's version contains in-frame clones alone and is incomplete. The data show some 120,000 clones, with about 93% seen just once and roughly 2.6% held by the top ten. Sequenced material: blood. The receptors shown here come from a man aged 30 to 39 in good health.

The chain couples TRBV10-3 to TRBJ2-2; D ambiguous. The CDR3 contains 16 residues. CDR1 is ENHRY, CDR2 SYGVKD, per germline. V was cut by 3 bases and J by 6 bases, with 17 bases left in between. The CDR3 is CAISDFATIGPGELFF. In nucleotides, the CDR3 is TGTGCCATCAGTGACTTTGCTACCATTGGGCCCGGGGAGCTGTTTTTT.

The rearrangement links TRBV3-1 (or the pseudogene TRBV3-2) to TRBJ1-2; D remains ambiguous. Germline V gives CDR1 LGHDT, CDR2 YNNKEL (reference sequence). Trimming left V 6 bases short and J 1 base short, with 6 bases between. The CDR3 is 12 residues long. The CDR3 loop is CASSGSNYGYTF. CDR3 DNA: TGTGCCAGCAGTGGCAGTAACTATGGCTACACCTTC.

The gene calls are TRBV23-1 and TRBJ1-1; D unresolved. TRBV23-1 is identified as an open reading frame with a role that is uncertain. This CDR3 is 10 amino acids long. Trimming took off 6 bases at V and 3 bases at J, with 2 bases between the two ends. CDR3 residues: CASRYTEAFF. In DNA form, the CDR3 reads TGCGCCAGCAGGTACACTGAAGCTTTCTTT.

The J gene is TRBJ2-5, the V gene TRBV11-2, with TRBD2 as a possible D gene (5 bases). This CDR3 has 13 residues. V lost 3 bases, J lost 3 bases, and 8 bases lay in between. Germline CDR1 and CDR2: SGHAT and FQNNGV. CDR3 in DNA: TGTGCCAGCAGCTTTGGGAGTAAAGAGACCCAGTACTTC. Amino acids: CASSFGSKETQYF. Full variable domain (missing parts from reference TRBV11-2 and TRBJ2-5): EAGVAQSPRYKIIEKRQSVAFWCNPISGHATLYWYQQILGQGPKLLIQFQNNGVVDDSQLPKDRFSAERLKGVDSTLKIQPAKLEDSAVYLCASSFGSKETQYFGPGTRLLVL.

The chain recombines TRBV29-1 with TRBJ1-1; a weak D match, TRBD1 (6 bases). The CDR3 sequence is 13 residues long. Germline CDR1 is SQVTM and CDR2 is ANQGSEA. Trimming pared 7 bases from V and 0 bases from J, leaving 12 bases between. The CDR3 DNA reads as TGCAGCGGGACTCAGGGGATGAACACTGAAGCTTTCTTT. This codes for CSGTQGMNTEAFF.

The chain uses TRBV24-1 and TRBJ2-7, with a possible D match to TRBD1 (6 bases). Trimming left V 7 bases short and J 2 bases short, with 14 bases between. Germline V gene data show CDR1 as KGHDR and CDR2 as SFDVKD. The CDR3 sequence is 14 residues long. The CDR3 bases are TGTGCCACCAGGGGGGCCCCGAGGACCTACGAGCAGTACGTC. Its protein is CATRGAPRTYEQYV.

The rearrangement uses TRBV5-4 and TRBJ2-5; D is possibly TRBD2 (5 bases). Between the trimmed V and J ends, which lost 0 bases and 7 bases, there was a span of 10 bases. The CDR3 runs 13 residues. CDR1 and CDR2 from the germline V gene are SGHNT and YYREEE (reference sequence). This chain's CDR3 is CASSLEAAGTQYF. CDR3 DNA sequence: TGTGCCAGCAGCTTGGAAGCCGCGGGGACCCAGTACTTC.

A single count supports this clone. V and J are TRBV29-1 and TRBJ2-2; D unclear. V lost 4 bases and J lost 0, with 6 bases in between. Germline V gene lookup returns CDR1 SQVTM and CDR2 ANQGSEA. This CDR3 spans 13 amino acids. The CDR3 coding sequence is TGCAGCGTTGTTGAGGCGAACACCGGGGAGCTGTTTTTT. It yields the protein CSVVEANTGELFF.

This chain links TRBV29-1 with TRBJ1-1, with TRBD1 identical over 10 bases. The V segment lost 4 bases and the J segment 3 bases; nucleotides outside the gene matches: 2. CDR1 and CDR2 from the germline V gene are SQVTM and ANQGSEA. This CDR3 is 13 amino acids long. The CDR3 here is CSVGGQGDTEAFF. CDR3 nucleotides: TGCAGCGTTGGTGGACAGGGGGACACTGAAGCTTTCTTT.

V gene TRBV9 combines with J gene TRBJ2-2; D gene unclear. This CDR3 comprises 14 residues. Per the germline V gene, CDR1 is SGDLS and CDR2 is YYNGEE. V lost 0 bases and J 4 bases, leaving 7 bases between the germline ends. The CDR3 is CASSVDGLTGELFF. CDR3 bases: TGTGCCAGCAGCGTAGACGGGCTCACCGGGGAGCTGTTTTTT.

The chain uses TRBV30 and TRBJ1-5; D is perhaps TRBD1 (6 bases). The germline V gene encodes CDR1 GTSNPN and CDR2 SVGIG (reference sequence). CDR3 length equals 16 residues. The germline V and J ends were trimmed by 0 bases and 4 bases, with 16 bases remaining between them. CDR3 nucleotides: TGTGCCTGGAGTGTGAAAAGATGGGGGCAAAATCAGCCCCAGCATTTT. As protein: CAWSVKRWGQNQPQHF. Full variable domain (rest looked up from reference TRBV30 and TRBJ1-5): SQTIHQWPATLVQPVGSPLSLECTVEGTSNPNLYWYRQAAGRGLQLLFYSVGIGQISSEVPQNLSASRPQDRQFILSSKKLLLSDSGFYLCAWSVKRWGQNQPQHFGDGTRLSIL.

The V gene is TRBV7-9, the J gene TRBJ1-2; 10 bases agree with TRBD1. This CDR3 has 15 amino acids. Trimming at V came to 5 bases and at J to 4 bases, leaving 7 bases not matched to a gene. Germline CDR1 SEHNR, CDR2 FQNEAQ (reference sequence). CDR3 sequence reads: CASSRQGAIGYGYTF. The CDR3 bases are TGTGCCAGCAGCAGACAGGGGGCCATAGGCTATGGCTACACCTTC.

The CDR3 sequence is CASSLEGVEQYF. DNA of the CDR3: TGTGCCAGCAGCTTAGAAGGGGTCGAGCAGTACTTC. This chain connects TRBV7-9 to TRBJ2-7; D may be TRBD1 (5 bases). Trimming stripped 1 base from V and 6 bases from J, with 7 bases between. Germline V CDR1 and CDR2: SEHNR, FQNEAQ (reference sequence). There are 12 residues in the CDR3.

CDR3 nucleotides: TGTGCCAGCAGCAACATCAACCGGGGGCGGACTAATGAAAAACTGTTTTTT. This codes for CASSNINRGRTNEKLFF. This rearrangement joins TRBV5-4 to TRBJ1-4, with D perhaps TRBD1 (6 bases). The CDR3 totals 17 residues. Looked up from germline, CDR1 is SGHNT and CDR2 is YYREEE (reference sequence). V was shortened by 4 bases and J by 2 bases, with 18 bases between the two germline ends.

The V and J genes are TRBV9 and TRBJ1-3; D may be TRBD1 (6 bases). Germline V gene lookup returns CDR1 SGDLS and CDR2 YYNGEE. This CDR3 comprises 17 residues. V was shortened by 3 bases and J by 0 bases, with 16 bases between the two germline ends. DNA of the CDR3: TGTGCCAGCAGCGGAGGTCTGGGGGCCTCCTCTGGAAACACCATATATTTT. Translation: CASSGGLGASSGNTIYF.

The chain joins TRBV10-3 to TRBJ1-1, with D possibly matching TRBD1 (5 bases). The CDR3 has 14 residues. Germline lookup yields CDR1 ENHRY and CDR2 SYGVKD. Trimming removed 6 bases from V and 6 bases from J, with 17 bases in between. The CDR3 region is CAISQTGGSAEAFF. Written as DNA, the CDR3 is TGTGCCATCAGCCAGACCGGGGGGTCGGCTGAAGCTTTCTTT.

The V call is TRBV7-8, the J call TRBJ2-7, with 7 bases fitting TRBD1. V gave up 8 bases and J gave up 6 bases; unmatched junction bases: 16. The CDR3 contains 15 residues. The germline V gene has CDR1 SGHVS and CDR2 FQNEAQ. Here the CDR3 DNA reads TGTGCCAGCCTTGTTACAGGGGTGAGCCCTTTCGAGCAGTACTTC. As protein: CASLVTGVSPFEQYF. The complete variable domain, with remaining parts taken from reference TRBV7-8 and TRBJ2-7, reads GAGVSQSPRYKVAKRGQDVALRCDPISGHVSLFWYQQALGQGPEFLTYFQNEAQLDKSGLPSDRFFAERPEGSVSTLKIQRTQQEDSAVYLCASLVTGVSPFEQYFGPGTRLTVT.

The chain uses TRBV21-1 and TRBJ2-1. TRBV21-1 is a pseudogene. The CDR3 extends over 13 amino acids. The CDR3 sequence: CASIRRRVNEQFF. CDR3 in DNA: TGTGCCAGCATCCGCCGTAGGGTAAATGAGCAGTTCTTC.

The chain carries TRBV7-2 and TRBJ2-7; D is unclear. This CDR3 has 14 residues. Trimming removed 1 base at V and 2 bases at J, with 9 bases between. The V gene's germline CDR1 is SGHTA and CDR2 FQGNSA. The CDR3 sequence is CASSLEDQTYEQYF. In DNA, the CDR3 is TGTGCCAGCAGCTTAGAGGACCAAACCTACGAGCAGTACTTC.

V and J are TRBV2 and TRBJ1-5; weak D call: TRBD1 (5 bases). Per the germline V gene, CDR1 is SNHLY and CDR2 is FYNNEI. Between the trimmed V and J ends, which lost 7 bases and 4 bases, there was a span of 11 bases. The CDR3 consists of 13 residues. CDR3 in amino acids: CASKDSRNQPQHF. In nucleotides, the CDR3 is TGTGCCAGCAAAGACAGCCGAAATCAGCCCCAGCATTTT.

This rearrangement joins TRBV3-1 (or the pseudogene TRBV3-2) to TRBJ2-3; 10 bases line up with TRBD2. With V trimmed by 6 bases and J by 2 bases, 8 bases remained unmatched. CDR1 LGHDT and CDR2 YNNKEL come from the germline V gene (reference sequence). The CDR3 loop spans 16 amino acids. The DNA of the CDR3 is TGTGCCAGCAGTCTTGGACTAGCGGCATACACAGATACGCAGTATTTT. This translates into CASSLGLAAYTDTQYF.

The V and J genes are TRBV9 and TRBJ2-7, with 7 bases identical to TRBD2. Germline V gene lookup returns CDR1 SGDLS and CDR2 YYNGEE. This CDR3 contains 15 residues. V gave up 0 bases and J gave up 5 bases; unmatched junction bases: 8. CDR3 residues: CASSVETGGIHEQYF. CDR3 coding DNA: TGTGCCAGCAGCGTAGAGACGGGGGGAATCCACGAGCAGTACTTC.

The genes are TRBV27 and TRBJ1-2; the match to TRBD1 covers 8 bases. Trimming cost V 6 bases and J 6 bases; bases outside gene matches: 18. Germline V gene lookup returns CDR1 MNHEY and CDR2 SMNVEV (reference sequence). This CDR3 spans 17 amino acids. The CDR3 loop is CASSRLTGRDRSDGYTF. DNA of the CDR3: TGTGCCAGCAGCCGACTTACGGGACGGGACAGGTCGGATGGCTACACCTTC.

This chain uses TRBV6-2 or TRBV6-3 with TRBJ2-7; D possibly corresponds to TRBD2 (6 bases). V was clipped by 7 bases and J by 1 base, with 17 bases between them. Germline values: CDR1 MNHEY, CDR2 SVGEGT. The CDR3 is 15 residues long. The CDR3 DNA is TGTGCCAGCATCTACTCCCCGGGACTTTCCTACGAGCAGTACTTC. It translates to CASIYSPGLSYEQYF.

This clone came up once. The chain has TRBV5-1 and TRBJ2-3; D possibly corresponds to TRBD1 (6 bases). Trimming removed 4 bases at V and 2 bases at J, with 20 bases between. Germline CDR1 reads SGHRS; CDR2 reads YFSETQ. This CDR3 is 17 amino acids long. The CDR3 region has the DNA TGCGCCAGCAGCCCCCAGGACAGCTCAGACCCCACAGATACGCAGTATTTT. Protein sequence: CASSPQDSSDPTDTQYF.

The rearrangement links TRBV6-6 to TRBJ1-1, with unresolved D. V lost 6 bases and J 1 base, leaving 30 bases between the germline ends. CDR1 MNHNY and CDR2 SVGAGI come from the germline V gene (reference sequence). The CDR3 contains 20 residues. CDR3 amino acids: CASSLGVVNQIFYSNTEAFF. The CDR3 DNA follows: TGTGCCAGCAGCCTAGGAGTAGTTAACCAGATTTTTTATTCGAACACTGAAGCTTTCTTT.

The V call is TRBV7-8, the J call TRBJ1-1, with 7 bases lining up with TRBD1. V was clipped by 5 bases and J by 4 bases; unmatched bases: 7. Germline values: CDR1 SGHVS, CDR2 FQNEAQ. The CDR3 is 14 amino acids. The CDR3 here is CASSRRQGSTEAFF. The CDR3, as DNA: TGTGCCAGCAGCCGAAGACAGGGTAGCACTGAAGCTTTCTTT.